This T cell receptor (beta chain) was sequenced for a study of CD8 T cells in Susac syndrome. Reverse transcription of about 0.45 to 1 ug RNA was performed with random hexamers. Across 54 Vbeta and 13 Jbeta, TCR beta CDR3 was amplified with immunoSEQ multiplex PCR. TCRdb ran MiXCR on the immunoSEQ multiplex PCR reads and lists one entry per CDR3 protein. Among under 200,000 distinct CDR3 sequences, under 95% were seen once, and the ten largest hold 0.095% to 0.13%. The T cells that were sequenced for TCR beta were CD8+ and CD4+ cells from blood. The CDR3 has 18 residues. Germline trimming cut 3 bases from V and 1 base from J; bases unmatched to any gene: 11. Germline assignment: CDR1 LNHNV and CDR2 YYDKDF (reference sequence).

J is TRBJ1-1 and V is TRBV15; 10 bases align to TRBD1. The source of this sequence is a human donor with Susac syndrome. Sequenced input: CD4+ T cells from PBMCs. CDR3 sequence: CATSRGSGTGAKNTEAFF. The CDR3 DNA reads TGTGCCACCAGCAGGGGCTCAGGGACAGGGGCCAAGAACACTGAAGCTTTCTTT.